The source of this T cell receptor (beta chain) is a study of shared clonotypes between healthy human individuals. Study details: CD4 naive cells filled three plates per donor, CD4 memory three, CD8 naive two and CD8 memory one. Study findings and constraints: The four-donor shared clonotypes exceeded non-shared clonotypes in generation probability, with non-shared ones scoring lower. Sampling covered blood only; tissue repertoires likely differ. Since donors were few, the genetic and exposure-history diversity represented was limited.

On this clone: Its antigen is currently unknown.

Trimming cost V 0 bases and J 4 bases; bases outside gene matches: 7. There are 18 residues in the CDR3. Germline CDR1 reads LGHNA; CDR2 reads YSLEER. Clones were read by immunoSEQ multiplex PCR, and TCRdb kept only the in-frame ones, dropping some. The sample lists approximately 330,000 clones; about 70% were seen once. The chain carries TRBV4-3 and TRBJ2-2, with 11 bases lining up with TRBD2. The sequencing input was memory CD4+ T cells sorted from blood. Described subset: CD45RA-negative fraction. The origin of this receptor is a man aged 25 to 40 in good health. The CDR3 region is CASSQDPLLAGATGELFF. CDR3 sequence (DNA): TGCGCCAGCAGCCAAGACCCCCTACTAGCGGGAGCCACCGGGGAGCTGTTTTTT.